The TCR beta chain under discussion was sequenced for a study of Graves' ophthalmopathy and Graves' hyperthyroidism listed by TCRdb under 2018. Concerning the study at large: A patient counted as having stable hyperthyroidism if there was no progression to ophthalmopathy within 18 months of follow-up. TCR beta repertoire signatures were used to distinguish Graves' ophthalmopathy from Graves' hyperthyroidism and to predict progression to ophthalmopathy. In total, 135 blood samples were TCR-sequenced: roughly 45 ophthalmopathy, over 70 hyperthyroidism and some 17 hyperthyroidism-to-ophthalmopathy patients. To explore V-J signatures that separate ophthalmopathy from hyperthyroidism, a discovery set of 95 to 100 patients was enrolled, consisting of under 50 with ophthalmopathy and roughly 60 with stable hyperthyroidism. An independent validation cohort comprised some 18 hyperthyroidism patients and some 16 patients who later progressed from hyperthyroidism to ophthalmopathy. In roughly 6 hyperthyroidism patients, the T-cell repertoire of thyroid tissue was compared with the T-cell repertoire of blood. Following sampling, methimazole starting at 30 mg daily was administered to hyperthyroidism patients, and high-dose intravenous methylprednisolone was administered to ophthalmopathy patients.

The hyperthyroidism patients were 18 to 65 years old and newly diagnosed, with a disease duration of less than 2 months. Patients were excluded if they had other autoimmune diseases, uncontrolled infections, pregnancy or lactation. Diagnosis was based on clinical symptoms, serum thyroxine, TRAb, thyroid ultrasound and orbital computed tomography. Total RNA was extracted with Trizol reagent and quality-checked on an Agilent 2100 Bioanalyzer. For repertoire sequencing, the TCR beta CDR3 regions were amplified from RNA transcripts. A first-round RT-PCR used HTBI primers with the Qiagen OneStep RT-PCR kit, followed by a second-round multiplex PCR, size selection and purification. Libraries were sequenced paired-end with 100 bp reads on an Illumina HiSeq2000. Turning to the authors' computational methods: Reads were processed with SOAPnuke, discarding reads with adapters, uncalled bases, mean Phred below 15, or no exact constant-primer or identifier match. High-quality paired reads were merged with COPE v1.2.5. Each unique nucleotide sequence was defined as a clonotype, and clonotypes were aligned to IMGT TRB V, D and J references with MiTCR v1.1. The analysis was limited to V-J combinations with a frequency above 0.0001, which together covered 99% to 99.2% of the repertoires. A TCR clonal expansion and chaos score per V-J combination was defined as the ratio of F50 clonal expansion to chaos observed in the TCRdist matrix. Welch's t-statistics and random forest were used to reduce features to 10 to 15 V-J combinations, which were fed into a naive Bayes classifier. Thyroid-blood repertoire similarity was quantified with the Morisita-Horn index. TCRdb itself trimmed the public reads at Q25 with fastp, ran MiXCR and retained productive beta chains. CDR3 protein duplicates are merged, each entry listing the most common genes and DNA. The V and J calls come from TCRdb's annotation, not from the publication. The sample yields 1 million to 1.3 million distinct CDR3 sequences; about 40% were counted once. The ten largest clones capture around 10% of the sample.

To note about this clonotype: Its recognized antigen is unknown. No base quality information exists; no much larger clone differs at one position.

The CDR3 sequence holds 15 residues, the cysteine and phenylalanine included. Only the CDR3 portion is preserved as DNA: 45 bases, with reading frame beginning at the first base. The germline V gene provides CDR1 SQVTM and CDR2 ANQGSEA. V has 5 bases trimmed and J has 6 bases trimmed; junction bases matching no gene number 8. What the research found in general, with its limitations: The 13-signature model separated ophthalmopathy from stable hyperthyroidism with roughly 88% sensitivity and 81.08% specificity in cross-validation, and 80%/75% in the test set. Sample size was not predetermined statistically, and investigators were not blinded to group allocation. Most expanded thyroid clonotypes with a frequency above 0.001 also appeared in blood, which suggests that blood repertoires may reflect the immune response in the thyroid. In validation, the model predicted ophthalmopathy progression with more than 70% sensitivity and about 77% specificity; eleven to twelve predicted patients were CT-confirmed with GO in a median of about 6.2 months.

This receptor was identified in an adult man with Graves' hyperthyroidism. The chain couples TRBV29-1 to TRBJ2-3, with 13 bases aligning to TRBD2. Material for sequencing was peripheral blood or thyroid tissue (not recorded which). The bases read TGCAGCGTTCAACTAGCGGGAGGGCCATCGGATACGCAGTATTTT. The encoded protein is CSVQLAGGPSDTQYF.